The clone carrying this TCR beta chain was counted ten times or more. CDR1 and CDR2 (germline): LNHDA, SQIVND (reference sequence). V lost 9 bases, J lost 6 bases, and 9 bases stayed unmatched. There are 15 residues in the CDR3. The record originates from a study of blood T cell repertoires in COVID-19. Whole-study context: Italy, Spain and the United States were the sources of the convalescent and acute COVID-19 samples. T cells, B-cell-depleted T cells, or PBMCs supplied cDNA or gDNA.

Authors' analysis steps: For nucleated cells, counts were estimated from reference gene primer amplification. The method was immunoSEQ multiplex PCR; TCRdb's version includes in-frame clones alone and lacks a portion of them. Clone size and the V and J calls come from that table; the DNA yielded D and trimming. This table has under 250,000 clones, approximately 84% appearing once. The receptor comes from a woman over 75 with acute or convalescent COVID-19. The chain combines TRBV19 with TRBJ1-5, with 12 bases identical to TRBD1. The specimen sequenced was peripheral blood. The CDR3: CASRGQGATSQPQHF. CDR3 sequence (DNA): TGTGCCAGCCGGGGACAGGGGGCGACAAGTCAGCCCCAGCATTTT.